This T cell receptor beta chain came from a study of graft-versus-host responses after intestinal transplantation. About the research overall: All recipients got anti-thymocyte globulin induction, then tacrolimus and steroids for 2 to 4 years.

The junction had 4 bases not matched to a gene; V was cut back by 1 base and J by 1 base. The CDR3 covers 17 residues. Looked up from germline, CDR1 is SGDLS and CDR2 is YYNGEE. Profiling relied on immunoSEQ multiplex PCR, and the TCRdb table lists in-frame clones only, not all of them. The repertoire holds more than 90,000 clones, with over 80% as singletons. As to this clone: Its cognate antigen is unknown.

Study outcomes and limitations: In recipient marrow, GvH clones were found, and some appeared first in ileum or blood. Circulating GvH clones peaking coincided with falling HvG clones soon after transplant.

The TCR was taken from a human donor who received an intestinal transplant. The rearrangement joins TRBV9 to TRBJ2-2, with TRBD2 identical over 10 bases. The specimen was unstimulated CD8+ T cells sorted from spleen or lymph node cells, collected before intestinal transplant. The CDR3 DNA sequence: TGTGCCAGCAGCGTATACCTAGCGGGGGAGAACACCGGGGAGCTGTTTTTT. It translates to CASSVYLAGENTGELFF.